This TCR beta chain was sequenced during a study of response to subunit inactivated influenza vaccine. This clonotype was detected ten times or more. TCRdb independently ran MiXCR on the RT-PCR reads; one entry per CDR3 protein. The sample gives about 570,000 distinct CDR3 sequences, about 10% of which show up once; 9.5% to 12% is in the top ten. Separately, the same data were catalogued under a study of T cells expressing NK-cell markers. In that study: The TCR beta cDNA came from 5'RACE template switching with UMIs. It was sorted CD3+CD56-NKG2C+, CD3+CD56+NKG2C- and CD3+CD56+NKG2C+ T cells that provided the TCR beta repertoires. Seven donors tested HCMV-seropositive and one tested seronegative among the eight sequenced. In roughly 6 donors, dominant CD3+CD56+NKG2C+ clones formed roughly 1.0-7.5% of CD8+ cells. Also leading the CD3+CD56-NKG2C+ fraction in a few donors were these clonotypes.

The sequenced sample was PBMCs from blood, obtained on the day of vaccination. The clonotype was recovered from a man in his fifties who received an inactivated influenza vaccine.

The CDR3 DNA sequence: TGTGCCAGCAGTTTCGGCACCTTACTAGCGGGGGGCCTGAACACCGGGGAGCTGTTTTTT. The encoded protein is CASSFGTLLAGGLNTGELFF. The rearrangement uses TRBV12-3 or TRBV12-4 and TRBJ2-2, with 12 bases matching TRBD2. The CDR3 extends over 20 amino acids. Germline trimming cut 3 bases from V and 1 base from J; bases unmatched to any gene: 12.